A single sample gave rise to the 29 T cell receptor beta chains below, sequenced in a study of metastatic and nonmetastatic thyroid tumors. TCRdb re-processed the PCR reads through MiXCR. Of about 41,000 clones in the sample, less than 25% are singletons; the top ten hold around 15%. Each patient went into thyroid surgery without having received any treatment. Specimen: tumor tissue. The receptor source for this set is a female donor with papillary thyroid cancer or a benign thyroid nodule (not recorded which). Some clones in this sample may be carry-over from other donors' samples.

This clone showed up many times. The gene calls are TRBV7-2 and TRBJ2-5, with D tentatively TRBD1 or TRBD2 (5 bases each). The V gene's germline CDR1 is SGHTA and CDR2 FQGNSA. The ends were cut back, 5 bases at V and 2 bases at J, with 15 bases in the middle. The CDR3 is made up of 15 amino acids. The CDR3 is CASSLTAVGQETQYF. CDR3 nucleotide sequence: TGTGCCAGCAGCCTGACAGCGGTAGGGCAAGAGACCCAGTACTTC.

This clone appeared many times. The rearrangement links TRBV5-1 to TRBJ2-7; D possibly corresponds to TRBD2 (5 bases). Germline V gene lookup returns CDR1 SGHRS and CDR2 YFSETQ. This CDR3 comprises 15 residues. Deletions cut 4 bases from V and 2 bases from J, with 16 bases between. CDR3 in DNA: TGCGCCAGCAGCGATGGACTGATCGGGACCTACGAGCAGTACTTC. Translation: CASSDGLIGTYEQYF.

This rearrangement joins TRBV7-2 to TRBJ2-7, with D possibly being TRBD1 or TRBD2 (6 bases each). The V end lost 3 bases, the J end lost 4 bases, and 13 bases lay between the germline ends. Germline-derived CDR1 and CDR2 are SGHTA and FQGNSA. CDR3 length: 14 residues. CDR3 residues: CASSLGASAYEQYF. CDR3 in DNA: TGTGCCAGCAGCTTGGGGGCTAGCGCGTACGAGCAGTACTTC.

This clone was counted many times. This rearrangement joins TRBV5-1 to TRBJ2-1, with a weak D call TRBD2 (6 bases). The CDR3 is 15 amino acids. CDR1 SGHRS and CDR2 YFSETQ come from the germline V gene. Trimming took off 0 bases at V and 3 bases at J, with 10 bases between the two ends. CDR3 sequence: CASSLDEAGYNEQFF. DNA for the CDR3: TGCGCCAGCAGCTTGGATGAAGCGGGCTACAATGAGCAGTTCTTC.

In this sample, this clone turned up a few times. This chain connects TRBV11-2 to TRBJ2-2, with 10 positions matching TRBD2. The length of the CDR3 is 17 residues. Germline V gene lookup returns CDR1 SGHAT and CDR2 FQNNGV. The V gene end was trimmed by 0 bases and the J gene end by 3 bases; junction bases not matched to a gene: 4. In nucleotides, the CDR3 is TGTGCCAGCAGCTTAGAACTAGCGGGAAGGCACACCGGGGAGCTGTTTTTT. This sequence encodes CASSLELAGRHTGELFF.

The V call is TRBV9, the J call TRBJ2-3, with D perhaps matching TRBD1 (6 bases). This CDR3 region has 14 residues. Trimming removed 3 bases from V and 2 bases from J, with 10 bases in between. Germline V gene sequence: CDR1 SGDLS, CDR2 YYNGEE. CDR3 sequence: CASSDDRSTDTQYF. CDR3 DNA sequence: TGTGCCAGCAGCGACGACAGGTCCACAGATACGCAGTATTTT.

This chain links TRBV4-1 with TRBJ2-7; 10 bases line up with TRBD2. The CDR3 length is 15 residues. Germline values: CDR1 MGHRA, CDR2 YSYEKL. Trimming took 1 base from V and 3 from J; bases not matched to a gene: 3. CDR3 sequence (DNA): TGCGCCAGCAGCCAAGCTACTAGCGGGAACTACGAGCAGTACTTC. It is translated as CASSQATSGNYEQYF.

The CDR3 bases are TGTGCCTGGAGTGAATGGATATCCTCTGGAAACACCATATATTTT. It is translated as CAWSEWISSGNTIYF. This chain links TRBV30 with TRBJ1-3, with no clear D. CDR1 GTSNPN and CDR2 SVGIG come from the germline V gene (reference sequence). The CDR3 consists of 15 residues. The V end was cut by 1 base, the J end by 0 bases, with 10 bases between.

In its sample, this clone was seen many times. The chain combines TRBV4-1 with TRBJ2-2; TRBD2 agrees at 7 bases. The V gene's germline CDR1 is MGHRA and CDR2 YSYEKL. With V trimmed by 4 bases and J by 7 bases, 12 bases remained unmatched. This CDR3 has 16 amino acids. The CDR3 DNA sequence: TGCGCCAGCAGCCCCCCCCGGGGAGGGCCGGGCGGGGAGCTGTTTTTT. It is translated as CASSPPRGGPGGELFF.

This clone was found many times. Since a much larger clone is just one base distant, this may be a read error. The chain recombines TRBV10-1 with TRBJ2-7, with D possibly TRBD2 on 7 matching bases. The CDR3 contains 14 residues. Germline values: CDR1 WNHNN, CDR2 SYGVQD (reference sequence). V was clipped by 6 bases and J by 5 bases, with 17 bases between them. Here the CDR3 reads CASSARGARNEQYF. The CDR3 DNA follows: TGCGCCAGCAGCGCCCGGGGGGCGCGCAACGAGCAGTACTTC.

This clone was counted many times. The chain couples TRBV29-1 to TRBJ2-1; 12 bases map to TRBD1. The germline V gene has CDR1 SQVTM and CDR2 ANQGSEA. The CDR3 extends over 16 amino acids. With 7 bases clipped from V and 10 bases from J, the junction kept 17 bases outside the gene matches. CDR3 sequence: CSAGQGAAGGRGEQFF. For the CDR3, the DNA is TGCAGCGCGGGACAGGGGGCGGCGGGAGGGAGGGGCGAGCAGTTCTTC.

V usage is TRBV12-5 and J usage is TRBJ2-7, with 7 nucleotides matching TRBD1. CDR3 size: 16 residues. Trimming took 0 bases from V and 2 from J; bases not matched to a gene: 7. CDR1 and CDR2 from the germline V gene are LGHNT and FRNRAP. CDR3 coding DNA: TGTGCTAGTGGTTTGGTATTGGGGACAGAGCCCTACGAGCAGTACTTC. Translating it yields CASGLVLGTEPYEQYF.

In this sample, this clone turned up many times. J is TRBJ2-3 and V is TRBV27, with 8 positions matching TRBD2. The CDR3 is made up of 15 amino acids. V lost 8 bases and J lost 5; bases outside the gene matches: 12. The germline V gene encodes CDR1 MNHEY and CDR2 SMNVEV (reference sequence). CDR3 amino acids: CASHPRASGLDTQYF. In DNA form, the CDR3 reads TGTGCCAGCCACCCCAGGGCTAGCGGGTTAGATACGCAGTATTTT.

The chain uses TRBV9 and TRBJ2-7; maybe TRBD2 (6 bases). Trimming shortened V by 4 bases and J by 0 bases, and 17 bases separated the two germline ends. The CDR3 consists of 16 residues. Germline assignment: CDR1 SGDLS and CDR2 YYNGEE. In DNA form, the CDR3 reads TGTGCCAGCAGCCCTCGAGGAGGGTCTAGCTCCTACGAGCAGTACTTC. Its translation: CASSPRGGSSSYEQYF. Drawing the rest from reference TRBV9 and TRBJ2-7, the complete variable domain is DSGVTQTPKHLITATGQRVTLRCSPRSGDLSVYWYQQSLDQGLQFLIQYYNGEERAKGNILERFSAQQFPDLHSELNLSSLELGDSALYFCASSPRGGSSSYEQYFGPGTRLTVT.

A remark on this clone: This sequence may be a read error, since a much larger clone differs from it by one base. The genes are TRBV29-1 and TRBJ1-2; a possible D gene is TRBD1 (5 bases). Trimming left V 1 base short and J 10 bases short, with 13 bases between. The CDR3 totals 12 residues. From germline, CDR1 is SQVTM and CDR2 ANQGSEA. CDR3 protein: CSVEAGYGVYTF. The CDR3 nucleotides read TGCAGCGTTGAAGCAGGGTACGGTGTCTACACCTTC.

This sequence joins TRBV11-3 and TRBJ2-1, with a possible D match to TRBD2 (6 bases). The CDR3 spans 16 residues. Germline CDR1 reads SGHNT; CDR2 reads YENEEA. The germline V and J ends were trimmed by 6 bases and 0 bases, with 15 bases remaining between them. The CDR3 coding sequence is TGTGCCAGCAGTGACAGACAGACTAGCTCCTACAATGAGCAGTTCTTC. Residues: CASSDRQTSSYNEQFF.

The chain combines TRBV20-1 with TRBJ2-2, with 9 bases identical to TRBD2. The CDR3 contains 17 residues. J gave up 4 bases and V 3 bases, and 12 bases lay outside the gene matches. The V gene's germline CDR1 is DFQATT and CDR2 SNEGSKA (reference sequence). The CDR3 is CSASGFLAGSVTGELFF. CDR3 DNA sequence: TGCAGTGCTAGTGGTTTCCTAGCGGGATCCGTCACCGGGGAGCTGTTTTTT.

The rearrangement joins TRBV5-5 to TRBJ2-7; D could derive from TRBD1 or TRBD2 (5 bases each). V lost 0 bases, J lost 12 bases, and 16 bases lay in between. CDR3 size: 13 residues. The germline V gene encodes CDR1 SGHKS and CDR2 YYEKEE (reference sequence). CDR3: CASSLAPGTDMYV. In DNA form, the CDR3 reads TGTGCCAGCAGCTTGGCCCCCGGGACGGACATGTACGTC.

This clone was detected only a few times. This chain joins TRBV6-6 and TRBJ2-1; TRBD2 is a possible D gene (6 bases). CDR3 size: 13 residues. Trimming cost V 1 base and J 15 bases, with 16 bases left between them. Germline values: CDR1 MNHNY, CDR2 SVGAGI (reference sequence). The CDR3 coding sequence is TGTGCCAGCAGTTACTACCCGCGGGACCGGCTGTTCTTC. This codes for CASSYYPRDRLFF.

In DNA, the CDR3 is TGTGCCAGCAGCTTGGACCGGGCGAGTAACTATGGCTACACCTTC. Translation: CASSLDRASNYGYTF. The chain combines TRBV5-5 with TRBJ1-2; D uncertain. This CDR3 comprises 15 residues. Germline V CDR1 and CDR2: SGHKS, YYEKEE (reference sequence). V gave up 0 bases and J gave up 1 base, with 10 bases separating them.

This clone came up a few times. This CDR3 reads CSATDPLTVNTEAFF. The CDR3 nucleotides read TGCAGTGCTACCGACCCGCTGACGGTGAACACTGAAGCTTTCTTT. The chain recombines TRBV20-1 with TRBJ1-1; D not resolved. V shed 4 bases and J shed 0 bases, with 15 bases lying between them. CDR3 length: 15 residues. Germline V gene sequence: CDR1 DFQATT, CDR2 SNEGSKA (reference sequence).

V and J are TRBV20-1 and TRBJ2-1; D possibly corresponds to TRBD2 (5 bases). V shed 0 bases and J shed 0 bases, with 15 bases lying between them. CDR3 length: 17 amino acids. Germline CDR1 reads DFQATT; CDR2 reads SNEGSKA (reference sequence). The DNA for the CDR3 is TGCAGTGCTAGAGATGAGGGAAGAGCGGCCTCCTACAATGAGCAGTTCTTC. Protein sequence: CSARDEGRAASYNEQFF.

This clone was counted between two and nine times. The chain is built from TRBV4-2 and TRBJ2-7; TRBD2 agrees at 7 bases. The CDR3 is made up of 15 amino acids. Germline V gene data show CDR1 as LGHNA and CDR2 as YNFKEQ. The trim removed 0 bases at V and 1 base at J, leaving 3 bases unmatched. The CDR3 loop reads CASSQDWRESYEQYF. The DNA of the CDR3 is TGTGCCAGCAGCCAAGATTGGCGGGAGTCCTACGAGCAGTACTTC.

This clone is medium-sized (0.01 to 0.1%) within its sample. The V gene is TRBV11-3, the J gene TRBJ2-1; D is possibly TRBD1 (5 bases). The V end lost 1 base, the J end lost 4 bases, and 8 bases lay between the germline ends. Germline CDR1 and CDR2: SGHNT and YENEEA. The CDR3 is 14 amino acids. The CDR3 region is CASSLATGYNEQFF. CDR3 in DNA: TGTGCCAGCAGCTTAGCCACAGGATACAATGAGCAGTTCTTC.

V is TRBV20-1 and J is TRBJ2-7; 9 positions agree with TRBD1. The CDR3 consists of 15 residues. Per germline, CDR1 DFQATT and CDR2 SNEGSKA (reference sequence). V trimming: 3 bases; J trimming: 4 bases; junction bases outside the gene matches: 10. The CDR3 here is CSASPGTGIRYEQYF. The CDR3 DNA follows: TGCAGTGCTAGCCCCGGGACAGGGATAAGATACGAGCAGTACTTC.

The rearrangement links TRBV19 to TRBJ2-7; tentatively, D is TRBD1 (6 bases). This CDR3 is 13 amino acids long. Trimming left V 2 bases short and J 4 bases short, with 9 bases between. CDR1 is LNHDA and CDR2 is SQIVND in the germline V gene (reference sequence). The CDR3 nucleotides read TGTGCCAGTAGTATAACAGGGTCATACGAGCAGTACTTC. Residues: CASSITGSYEQYF.

At least ten counts were recorded for this clone. This chain uses TRBV5-1 with TRBJ2-1; 11 nucleotides line up with TRBD2. Germline values: CDR1 SGHRS, CDR2 YFSETQ. This CDR3 is built from 16 residues. V gave up 1 base and J gave up 0 bases; unmatched junction bases: 0. CDR3 bases: TGCGCCAGCAGCTTGACTAGCGGGAGCTCCTACAATGAGCAGTTCTTC. Encoded protein: CASSLTSGSSYNEQFF.

J is TRBJ2-1 and V is TRBV5-4; D may match TRBD1 or TRBD2 (5 bases each). Germline V gives CDR1 SGHNT, CDR2 YYREEE (reference sequence). CDR3 length: 13 residues. V lost 6 bases, J lost 9 bases, and 16 bases lay in between. As DNA, the CDR3 is TGTGCCAGCATAAAGAAATCAGGGACTGAGCAGTTCTTC. It codes for CASIKKSGTEQFF.

Here the CDR3 reads CSSSWIDRGNHNEQFF. CDR3 nucleotide sequence: TGTTCTAGCAGTTGGATTGACAGGGGTAATCACAATGAGCAGTTCTTC. This chain links TRBV2 with TRBJ2-1; 8 bases align to TRBD1. The CDR3 has 16 amino acids. Germline lookup yields CDR1 SNHLY and CDR2 FYNNEI.